The source of this T cell receptor (beta chain) is a study of T cells in Graves' hyperthyroidism and ophthalmopathy. Findings and caveats of the study: Prediction of ophthalmopathy progression came a median around 6 months pre-onset. Most expanded thyroid clonotypes above 0.001 recurred in blood.

For this clonotype: Its target is unknown.

J gave up 0 bases and V 7 bases, and 2 bases lay outside the gene matches. Germline V lookup: CDR1 MDHEN, CDR2 SYDVKM. The CDR3 has 14 amino acids. Clinical symptoms, serum thyroxine and TRAb, thyroid ultrasound and orbital computed tomography together formed the diagnostic basis. Amplification of TCR beta CDR3 regions used RNA as the template. The TCR CDR3 was amplified in a first-round RT-PCR using the HTBI primer set. TCRdb called the multiplex PCR reads again in MiXCR, with one record for every CDR3 protein. Of about 110,000 distinct CDR3 sequences listed, about 16% are singletons. This clonotype was sampled from a woman aged 50 to 60 with Graves' hyperthyroidism. The specimen sequenced was blood. The chain combines TRBV28 with TRBJ2-1; 8 bases are shared with TRBD2. Written as DNA, the CDR3 is TGTGCCAGCATGACTAGCGACTCCTACAATGAGCAGTTCTTC. This translates into CASMTSDSYNEQFF.